This TCR beta chain was identified during a study of neurological immune-mediated disorders (dated by TCRdb to about 2019). Notes on the research overall: Among the approximately 34 multiple sclerosis patients, relapsing-remitting MS accounted for around 30 and secondary progressive MS accounted for 3. The study compared peripheral blood TCR-beta repertoires of HTLV-I-associated myelopathy (HAM/TSP) patients, multiple sclerosis patients and healthy controls using UMI-based sequencing. Longitudinal samples, technical triplicates and paired sorted CD4+ and CD8+ T-cell subsets, alongside PBMC samples, were included among the 106 TCR-beta libraries. The cohort included 60 to 75 subjects: approximately 15 with HAM/TSP, around 35 with multiple sclerosis, and approximately 20 healthy controls.

cDNA was synthesized by template-switch 5'RACE using a primer carrying a 10-nucleotide random unique molecular identifier by which each TCR transcript was tagged. Over 180 million TCR-beta sequences, covering 15-18 subjects, were produced in each sequencing run. Total RNA was extracted with the RNeasy kit. TCR-beta VDJ regions were amplified with primers for the TCR constant region and the 5'RACE anchor, using the KAPA Real-time Library Amplification kit. A first PCR added sample indexes and Illumina adaptors, and a second PCR then raised library yield. The roughly 650 bp TCR product was size-selected on a 2% E-gel SizeSelection system after Ampure bead purification. Library quality was checked on a Bioanalyzer, concentration was measured with Qubit, and libraries were quantified with the Kapa Library Quantification kit before pooling. Libraries were sequenced paired-end 2 x 150 bp on an Illumina HiSeq 2500. To increase sequence diversity, 25-30% phiX was spiked into each library pool. From the authors' description of their analysis: Quality-filtered reads were processed with the UMI-based MiGEC pipeline, which removed over 85% of raw TCR sequences during error correction. VDJ genes were aligned to IMGT germline references, and each clonotype was defined by a unique CDR3 amino acid sequence together with V-J genes. VDJtools evaluated clonal expansion, Shannon diversity and CDR3 relatedness (CalcPairwiseDistances, ClusterSamples); CLCbio workbench built phylogenetic trees. A clone was classed as expanded if it had 8 or more unique UMIs, a cutoff based on coefficient-of-variation modelling across technical triplicates. Starting from the raw public reads, TCRdb applied fastp trimming at Q25, assembled clones with MiXCR and retained in-frame beta chains. Entries that share a CDR3 protein sequence are merged under the most common genes and DNA. The V and J calls reflect TCRdb's pipeline rather than the authors' work. This sample lists 60,000 to 80,000 distinct CDR3 sequences; around 5% were detected once. The top ten clonotypes cover 3.4% of the sample.

This clonotype was seen ten or more times. Its antigen remains undetermined. No much larger clonotype is one base removed from it; base qualities were not supplied. V drops 8 bases and J drops 0 bases, leaving 19 bases in between. As encoded in the germline V gene (reference sequence), CDR1 is SEHNR while CDR2 is FQNEAQ. The CDR3 covers 16 residues, taking in both the cysteine and the phenylalanine. Of all the DNA, just the CDR3 is kept, 48 bases in frame from base 1. For unsorted PBMC libraries, 2 million PBMCs were used after storage in RNAlater at -80 degrees C until RNA extraction. The multiple sclerosis patients were enrolled in a US clinical protocol that evaluated disease progression with magnetic resonance imaging. Peripheral blood was subjected to Ficoll-Hypaque density gradient centrifugation to isolate PBMCs, which were then cryopreserved in liquid nitrogen. Broad study findings and their caveats: Expanded clones from different subjects shared no identical CDR3 amino acid sequences, which suggests that TCR-beta repertoires were private in all groups. The MS cluster was not associated with any clinical or MRI features, and the authors stated that larger cohorts are needed. TCR clonal expansion was greatest in HAM/TSP patients and smallest in MS patients, who ranked below even healthy controls. In a phylogenetic analysis, the repertoires of 18 out of 34 MS patients fell into a single cluster of related CDR3 sequences, pointing to a possible signature at the repertoire level.

The sequenced sample consisted of PBMCs. Here the chain combines TRBV7-9 and TRBJ2-5; the D gene is perhaps TRBD1 or TRBD2, as each covers 5 bases. The source of this sequence is a woman in her forties or fifties with multiple sclerosis. The bases read TGTGCCAGCGGGGTAGCGCTGGGGGTCAACCAAGAGACCCAGTACTTC. Its coded protein is CASGVALGVNQETQYF.